These T cell receptor beta chains were read from a single sample in a study of T-cell reconstitution after alpha-beta-depleted transplantation in children. TCRdb re-called the PCR reads through MiXCR, storing one row per CDR3 protein. The sample shows about 440,000 distinct CDR3 sequences, roughly two fifths of them seen only once. This material consisted of PBMCs, taken before TCRalphabeta/CD19-depleted stem cell transplant. These receptors were obtained from a girl between 2 and 10 years old with aplastic anemia, due to receive a stem cell transplant. Each CDR3 is given with its conserved first and last residue. The D gene is left open where the match is weak.

>TRBJ1-6|.|TRBV20-1
CSADRGNSPLHF
>TRBJ2-5|.|TRBV25-1
CASSGGGASQETQYF
>TRBJ1-1|.|TRBV29-1
CSVGSQVNTEAFF
>TRBJ2-7|.|TRBV12-3/TRBV12-4
CASSPAVSYEQYF
>TRBJ2-7|TRBD2|TRBV11-2
CASSPKRLAGVYEQYF
>TRBJ2-7|.|TRBV20-1
CSGTGTQSYEQYF
>TRBJ1-1|.|TRBV7-8
CASSLAIKGMSTEAFF
>TRBJ2-1|TRBD1|TRBV5-1
CASSGTGEQFF
>TRBJ2-5|.|TRBV5-1
CASSFAEETQYF
>TRBJ2-7|.|TRBV6-5
CASSYSGGFSYEQYF
>TRBJ2-3|.|TRBV6-2/TRBV6-3
CASSALATRSADTQYF
>TRBJ2-5|.|TRBV20-1
CSARVGTGIETQYF
>TRBJ2-1|TRBD2|TRBV5-1
CASSGTSGDNEQFF
>TRBJ2-1|.|TRBV21-1
CASSKVSHEQFF
>TRBJ2-7|.|TRBV30
CAWSVSGRWVYEQYF
>TRBJ2-7|.|TRBV2
CASSEPWEQYF
>TRBJ1-5|.|TRBV6-8
CASRDRWYSNQPQHF
>TRBJ2-3|.|TRBV29-1
CSVDSSRDTQYF
>TRBJ2-1|.|TRBV5-1
CASSLVMQGEHEQFF
>TRBJ1-2|.|TRBV7-9
CASSLGTATGYTF
>TRBJ2-7|TRBD2|TRBV20-1
CSAPGTSGAYEQYF
>TRBJ2-7|TRBD1|TRBV28
CASSFGHRGEQYF
>TRBJ2-5|TRBD1|TRBV27
CASSYRTGAQETQYF
>TRBJ1-5|.|TRBV20-1
CSASLPEEYQPQHF
>TRBJ2-1|.|TRBV9
CASSSPGTPKDEQFF
>TRBJ2-2|TRBD2|TRBV27
CASSAPLAGVTGELFF
>TRBJ1-1|TRBD1|TRBV5-8
CAERQGAMNTEAFF
>TRBJ2-3|TRBD2|TRBV20-1
CSAGSLAGVTDTQYF
>TRBJ2-5|.|TRBV18
CASSPQGMETQYF
>TRBJ2-1|.|TRBV7-3
CASSSMGWSPGLGHNEQFF
>TRBJ2-7|TRBD1|TRBV5-1
CASSPLQGGYEQYF
>TRBJ2-1|.|TRBV7-7
CASSLDDSSYNEQFF
>TRBJ2-3|TRBD2|TRBV20-1
CSADRPGLSTDTQYF
>TRBJ2-1|.|TRBV5-1
CASSPDADRNYNEQFF
>TRBJ2-5|.|TRBV7-6
CASSLALLETQYF
>TRBJ2-7|TRBD2|TRBV2
CASSDMGLSAYEQYF
>TRBJ2-1|.|TRBV6-5
CASSYLGLVSSSYNEQFF
>TRBJ2-2|TRBD1|TRBV20-1
CSARVTGGTGELFF
>TRBJ1-5|.|TRBV30
CAWSMGSGFLSNQPQHF
>TRBJ2-1|.|TRBV5-1
CASSLGREVKDNEQFF
>TRBJ2-3|.|TRBV18
CASSPQVPSTDTQYF
>TRBJ2-2|.|TRBV20-1
CSARDPLSTGELFF
>TRBJ2-1|.|TRBV5-1
CASSIVLNRGYNEQFF
>TRBJ1-5|.|TRBV2
CASSEAGLQGNQPQHF
>TRBJ2-7|.|TRBV9
CASSVNPSTYEQYF
>TRBJ2-7|TRBD2|TRBV7-3
CASSLTLGLVHEQYF
>TRBJ2-2|TRBD1|TRBV20-1
CSAPDPRQGVVGELFF
>TRBJ2-1|TRBD2|TRBV9
CASSATSGDEQFF
>TRBJ2-1|TRBD2|TRBV27
CASKYTSGRSNEQFF
>TRBJ2-3|.|TRBV4-1
CASSQVPPVDSSTDTQYF
>TRBJ2-2|.|TRBV28
CASSLGQEYTGELFF
>TRBJ2-7|TRBD1|TRBV28
CASSSPRLQGVEEQYF
>TRBJ2-6|.|TRBV9
CASSVSLGGNSGANVLTF